Here is one TCR beta chain with its context. The sample is drawn from a study of blood T cell repertoires in COVID-19. Study overall: Sites across the United States, Italy and Spain contributed samples from acute and convalescent COVID-19. T cells, B-cell-depleted T cells, or PBMCs supplied cDNA or gDNA.

Across 20 to 25 US areas, participants ranged in age from about 18 to 90 years. Each exposed participant met a COVID-19 case in the 2 weeks preceding study entry. Profiled with immunoSEQ multiplex PCR; TCRdb holds only in-frame clones, not every one. The sample holds fewer than 350,000 clones, around 90% seen once. V trimming: 2 bases; J trimming: 7 bases; junction bases outside the gene matches: 4. Germline CDR1 reads MNHNY; CDR2 reads SVGAGI (reference sequence). The length of the CDR3 is 15 residues. V is TRBV6-6 and J is TRBJ2-2, with 10 bases fitting TRBD2. The TCR originated in a man in his forties who had been exposed to COVID-19. Sequenced sample: PBMCs or T cells enriched from blood (not recorded which). The CDR3 loop reads CASSYSGRVNGELFF. The CDR3 region has the DNA TGTGCCAGCAGTTACAGCGGGAGGGTCAACGGGGAGCTGTTTTTT.